This T cell receptor (beta chain) is drawn from a study of human T cells and chemical hapten exposure. At the level of the study: Patients had diphenylcyclopropenone applied to the scalp weekly throughout the approximately 22-week study.

This clonotype has a handful of counts. Its antigen remains unknown. V was clipped by 6 bases and J by 2 bases, with 11 bases between them. The CDR3 runs 13 residues. Germline V gene sequence: CDR1 MNHEY, CDR2 SMNVEV (reference sequence). Sample time point: patch test 2, 6 weeks after DPC sensitization. Treatment given: therapeutic diphenylcyclopropenone sensitization with weekly scalp DPC. Patch tests were applied only after blood draws. Overall study findings and caveats: Relative to control repertoires, expanded TCRs gave rise to significantly more large CDR3 similarity clusters.

MiXCR, applied by TCRdb to the RACE reads, yields one record per CDR3 protein. The data contain approximately 350,000 distinct CDR3 sequences, about 6.9% of them singletons. The TCR was taken from a woman aged 18-29 years with alopecia areata. Some clones in this sample may be carry-over from other donors' samples. The material sequenced was whole blood, taken in connection with sensitization to the hapten diphenylcyclopropenone (DPC). V gene TRBV27 combines with J gene TRBJ2-7, with D hard to call. CDR3 residues: CASSLRSPYEQYF. The DNA for the CDR3 is TGTGCCAGCAGCCTCCGGTCCCCCTACGAGCAGTACTTC.